This T cell receptor beta chain was found in a study of T-cell memory formation after mild COVID-19. This CDR3 is 13 amino acids long. The germline V gene encodes CDR1 SEHNR and CDR2 FQNEAQ (reference sequence). V was trimmed by 2 bases and J by 8 bases, leaving 12 bases between them. Constant-segment-primed 5'RACE gave TCR alpha and TCR beta cDNA libraries with sample barcodes and UMIs. TCRdb fed the 5' RACE reads into MiXCR, producing one record per CDR3 protein. The top ten clones hold 3% to 4% of a sample with about 200,000 distinct CDR3 sequences, just over 9.5% of them seen once. The chain employs TRBV7-9 and TRBJ1-1, with D uncertain. This sequence originates from a man aged 18 to 30 who had mild COVID-19 (a few samples of this study predate the infection). Cell type and time point are not known. Sequencing was performed on PBMCs or a T cell subset sorted from them (not recorded which). The CDR3 loop reads CASSLRGGGEAFF. The CDR3 nucleotides are TGTGCCAGCAGCTTAAGAGGAGGAGGGGAAGCTTTCTTT.